The source of this T cell receptor (beta chain) is a study of blood T cell repertoires in COVID-19. For the study at large: Collection of acute and convalescent COVID-19 samples took place in the United States, Italy and Spain. PBMCs, B-cell-depleted T cells, or T cells were the source of the cDNA or gDNA that made up the material.

Per the authors' pipeline: Nucleated cell number was recorded as an estimate derived from reference gene primer amplification. Sequencing was performed with immunoSEQ multiplex PCR; in TCRdb, only in-frame clones are kept and a portion is missing. V, J and clone size were drawn from that table, and D and trimming were deduced from the DNA. Here the sample spans 300,000 or so clones, just under 90% being singletons. J lost 5 bases, V lost 6 bases, and 11 bases had no gene match. The CDR3 is 15 residues long. Germline lookup yields CDR1 SNHLY and CDR2 FYNNEI. Material: peripheral blood. V gene TRBV2 combines with J gene TRBJ2-3, with 7 nucleotides matching TRBD2. The source is a woman aged 40 to 55 with acute or convalescent COVID-19. In nucleotides, the CDR3 is TGTGCCAGCAGATGGGGGTCACCGGGGGGAGATACGCAGTATTTT. Its protein product is CASRWGSPGGDTQYF.